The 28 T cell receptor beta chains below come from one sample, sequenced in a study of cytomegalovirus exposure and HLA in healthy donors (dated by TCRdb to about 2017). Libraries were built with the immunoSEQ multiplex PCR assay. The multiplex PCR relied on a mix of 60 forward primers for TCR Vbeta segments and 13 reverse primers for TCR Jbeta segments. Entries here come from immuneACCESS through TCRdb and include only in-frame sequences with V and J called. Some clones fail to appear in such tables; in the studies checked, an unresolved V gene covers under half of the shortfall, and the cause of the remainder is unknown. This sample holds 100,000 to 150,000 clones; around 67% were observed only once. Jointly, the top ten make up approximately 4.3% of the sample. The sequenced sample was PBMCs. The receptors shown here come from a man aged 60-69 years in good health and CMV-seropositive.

CDR3 amino acids: CASRQGALFYTEAFF. The CDR3 coding sequence is TGTGCCAGCAGACAGGGAGCACTGTTTTACACTGAAGCTTTCTTT. The chain recombines TRBV6-5 with TRBJ1-1, with D possibly TRBD1 on 6 matching bases. Germline V gives CDR1 MNHEY, CDR2 SVGAGI. CDR3 length: 15 amino acids. Deletions cut 6 bases from V and 3 bases from J, with 17 bases between.

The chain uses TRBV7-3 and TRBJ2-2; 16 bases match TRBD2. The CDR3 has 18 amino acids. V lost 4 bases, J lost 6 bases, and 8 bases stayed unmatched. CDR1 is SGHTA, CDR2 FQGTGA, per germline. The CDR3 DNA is TGTGCCAGCAGCTCCTCCGAGGGACTAGCGGGGGGGCCCGGGGAGCTGTTTTTT. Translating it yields CASSSSEGLAGGPGELFF.

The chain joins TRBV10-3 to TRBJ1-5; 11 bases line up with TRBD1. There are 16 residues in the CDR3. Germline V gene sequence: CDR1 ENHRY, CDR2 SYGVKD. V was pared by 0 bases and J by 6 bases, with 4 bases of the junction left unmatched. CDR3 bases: TGTGCCATCAGTGAGTCTAGGACAGGGGGCGGTCAGCCCCAGCATTTT. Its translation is CAISESRTGGGQPQHF.

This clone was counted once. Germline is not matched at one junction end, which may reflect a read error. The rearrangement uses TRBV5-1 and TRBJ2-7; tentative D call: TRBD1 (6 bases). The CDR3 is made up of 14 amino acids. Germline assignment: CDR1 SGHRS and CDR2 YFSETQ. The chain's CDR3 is CASSLVFRQDPLFF. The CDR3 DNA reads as TGCGCCAGCAGCTTGGTTTTTAGACAGGATCCATTGTTCTTC.

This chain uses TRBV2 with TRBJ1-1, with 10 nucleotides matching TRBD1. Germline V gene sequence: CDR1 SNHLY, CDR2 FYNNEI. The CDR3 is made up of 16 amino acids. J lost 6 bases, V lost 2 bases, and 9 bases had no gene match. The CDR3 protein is CASSEKSGTGVAEAFF. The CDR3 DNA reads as TGTGCCAGCAGTGAAAAATCCGGGACAGGGGTCGCTGAAGCTTTCTTT.

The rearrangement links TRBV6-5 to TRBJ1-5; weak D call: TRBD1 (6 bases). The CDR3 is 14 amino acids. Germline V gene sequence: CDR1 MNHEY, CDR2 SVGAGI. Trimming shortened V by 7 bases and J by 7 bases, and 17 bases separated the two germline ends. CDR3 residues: CASTPPGGGQPQHF. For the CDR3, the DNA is TGTGCCAGCACTCCACCGGGGGGCGGACAGCCCCAGCATTTT.

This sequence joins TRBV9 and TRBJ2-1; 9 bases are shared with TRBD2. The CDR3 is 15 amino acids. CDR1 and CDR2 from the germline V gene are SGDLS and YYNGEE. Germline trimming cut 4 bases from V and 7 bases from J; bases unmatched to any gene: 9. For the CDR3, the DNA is TGTGCCAGCAGCCCGTTTCCTAGCGGGGCTAATGAGCAGTTCTTC. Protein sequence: CASSPFPSGANEQFF.

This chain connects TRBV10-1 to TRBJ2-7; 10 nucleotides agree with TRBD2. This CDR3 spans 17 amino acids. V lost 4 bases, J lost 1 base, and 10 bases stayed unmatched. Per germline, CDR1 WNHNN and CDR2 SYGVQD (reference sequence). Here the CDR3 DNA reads TGCGCCAGCAGTGGAGATAGCGGGGGGCCTACGTCCTACGAGCAGTACTTC. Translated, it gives CASSGDSGGPTSYEQYF.

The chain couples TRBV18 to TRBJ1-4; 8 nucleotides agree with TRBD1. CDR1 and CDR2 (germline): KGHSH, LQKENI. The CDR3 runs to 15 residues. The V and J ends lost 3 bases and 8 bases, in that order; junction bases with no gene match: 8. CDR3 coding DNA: TGTGCCAGCTCACCCGACGGACAGGGCGTAGAAAAACTGTTTTTT. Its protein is CASSPDGQGVEKLFF. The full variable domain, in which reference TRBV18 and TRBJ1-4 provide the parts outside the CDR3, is NAGVMQNPRHLVRRRGQEARLRCSPMKGHSHVYWYRQLPEEGLKFMVYLQKENIIDESGMPKERFSAEFPKEGPSILRIQQVVRGDSAAYFCASSPDGQGVEKLFFGSGTQLSVL.

The CDR3: CASSVDGRGGETQYF. CDR3 sequence (DNA): TGTGCCAGCAGCGTAGATGGACGCGGGGGCGAGACCCAGTACTTC. This sequence joins TRBV9 and TRBJ2-5; TRBD2 might be the D (7 bases). The V and J ends lost 0 bases and 5 bases respectively, with 14 bases between them. Germline CDR1 is SGDLS and CDR2 is YYNGEE. This CDR3 contains 15 residues.

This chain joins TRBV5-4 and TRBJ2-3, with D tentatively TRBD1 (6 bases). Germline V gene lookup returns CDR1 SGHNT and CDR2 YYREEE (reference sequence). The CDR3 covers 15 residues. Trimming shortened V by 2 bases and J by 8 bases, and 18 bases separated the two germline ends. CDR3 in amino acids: CASSLTRGVGGTQYF. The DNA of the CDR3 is TGTGCCAGCAGCTTAACGAGAGGGGTAGGGGGTACGCAGTATTTT.

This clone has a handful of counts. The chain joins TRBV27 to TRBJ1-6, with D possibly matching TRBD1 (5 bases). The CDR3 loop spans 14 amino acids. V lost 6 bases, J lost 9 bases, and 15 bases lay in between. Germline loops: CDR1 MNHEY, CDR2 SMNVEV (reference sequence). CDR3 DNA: TGTGCCAGCAGGGTGACAGTTACAGGTTCACCCCTCCACTTT. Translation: CASRVTVTGSPLHF.

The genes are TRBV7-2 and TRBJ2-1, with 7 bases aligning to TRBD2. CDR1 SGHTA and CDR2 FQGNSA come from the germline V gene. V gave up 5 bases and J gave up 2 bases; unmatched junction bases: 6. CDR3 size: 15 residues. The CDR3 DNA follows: TGTGCCAGCAGCCCCCGGGGGGTTGCCTACAATGAGCAGTTCTTC. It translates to CASSPRGVAYNEQFF.

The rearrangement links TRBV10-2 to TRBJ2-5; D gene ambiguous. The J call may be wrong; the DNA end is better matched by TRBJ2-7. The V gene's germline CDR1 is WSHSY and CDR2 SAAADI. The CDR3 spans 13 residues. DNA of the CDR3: TGCGCCAGCAGTGGGCCGGCTAGCTACGAGCAGTACTTC. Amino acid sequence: CASSGPASYEQYF.

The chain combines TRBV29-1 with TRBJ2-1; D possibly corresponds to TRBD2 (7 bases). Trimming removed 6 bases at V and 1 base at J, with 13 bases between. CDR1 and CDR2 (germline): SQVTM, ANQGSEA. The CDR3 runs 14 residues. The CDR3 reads CSVEGGPSYNEQFF. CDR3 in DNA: TGCAGCGTCGAGGGGGGGCCTTCCTACAATGAGCAGTTCTTC.

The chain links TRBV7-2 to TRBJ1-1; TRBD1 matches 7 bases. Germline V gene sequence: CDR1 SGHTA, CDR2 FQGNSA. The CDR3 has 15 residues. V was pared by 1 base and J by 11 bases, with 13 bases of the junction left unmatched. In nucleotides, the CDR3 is TGTGCCAGCAGCTTAGGGCTAACAGGGGCTTTAGGTGCTTTCTTT. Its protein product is CASSLGLTGALGAFF.

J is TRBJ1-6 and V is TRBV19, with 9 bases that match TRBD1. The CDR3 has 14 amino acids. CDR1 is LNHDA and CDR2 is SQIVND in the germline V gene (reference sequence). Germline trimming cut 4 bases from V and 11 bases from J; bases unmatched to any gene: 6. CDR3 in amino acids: CASSTTTGGAPLHF. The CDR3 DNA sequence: TGTGCCAGTAGTACGACGACAGGGGGTGCACCCCTCCACTTT.

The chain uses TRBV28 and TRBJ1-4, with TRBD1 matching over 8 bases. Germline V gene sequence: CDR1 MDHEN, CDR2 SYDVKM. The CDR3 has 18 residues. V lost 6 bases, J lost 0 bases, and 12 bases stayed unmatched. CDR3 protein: CASSLRQGRGSTNEKLFF. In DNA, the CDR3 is TGTGCCAGCAGCTTGCGACAGGGGAGGGGGTCAACTAATGAAAAACTGTTTTTT.

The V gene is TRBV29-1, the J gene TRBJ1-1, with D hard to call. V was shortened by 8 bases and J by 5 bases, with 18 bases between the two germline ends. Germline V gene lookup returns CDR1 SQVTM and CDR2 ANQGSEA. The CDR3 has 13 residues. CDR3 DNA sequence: TGCAGCTCCCTCGCGCGGGTCGGAACTGAAGCTTTCTTT. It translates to CSSLARVGTEAFF.

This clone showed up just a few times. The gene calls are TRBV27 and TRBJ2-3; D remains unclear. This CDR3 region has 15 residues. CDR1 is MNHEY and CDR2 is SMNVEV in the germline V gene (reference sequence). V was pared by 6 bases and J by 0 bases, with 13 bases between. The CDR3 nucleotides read TGTGCCAGCAGCCCTAGACCGTTTAGCACAGATACGCAGTATTTT. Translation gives CASSPRPFSTDTQYF.

The CDR3 coding sequence is TGTGCCAGCAGCTCTGGCCTAGGTTTGGTTGGCTACACCTTC. This gives the protein CASSSGLGLVGYTF. V usage is TRBV6-5 and J usage is TRBJ1-2; D call uncertain. V lost 6 bases, J lost 7 bases, and 18 bases lay in between. This CDR3 has 14 residues. Germline-derived CDR1 and CDR2 are MNHEY and SVGAGI.

CDR3 amino acids: CASSLGAAKLFF. CDR3 DNA sequence: TGTGCCAGCAGCTTAGGGGCCGCAAAACTGTTTTTT. The chain carries TRBV7-9 and TRBJ1-4, with D hard to call. CDR1 is SEHNR and CDR2 is FQNEAQ in the germline V gene (reference sequence). With 1 base removed from V and 10 bases from J, the gap between germline ends came to 7 bases. The CDR3 spans 12 residues.

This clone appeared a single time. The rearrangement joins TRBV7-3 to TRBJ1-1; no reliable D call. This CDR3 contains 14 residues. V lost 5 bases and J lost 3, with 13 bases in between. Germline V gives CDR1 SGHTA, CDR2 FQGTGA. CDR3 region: CASSASIGYTEAFF. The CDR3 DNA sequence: TGTGCCAGCAGCGCGTCAATCGGGTACACTGAAGCTTTCTTT.

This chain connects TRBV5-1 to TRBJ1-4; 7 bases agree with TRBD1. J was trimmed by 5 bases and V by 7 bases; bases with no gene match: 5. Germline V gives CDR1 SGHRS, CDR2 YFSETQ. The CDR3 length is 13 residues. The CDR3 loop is CASARDRNEKLFF. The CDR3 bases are TGCGCCAGCGCAAGGGACAGAAATGAAAAACTGTTTTTT.

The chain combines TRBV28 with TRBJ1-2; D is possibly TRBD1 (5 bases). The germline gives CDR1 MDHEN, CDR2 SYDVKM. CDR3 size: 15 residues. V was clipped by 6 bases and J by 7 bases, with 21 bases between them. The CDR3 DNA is TGTGCCAGCAGCGGGCTTGGTCGGCTCCAGGGTGGCTACACCTTC. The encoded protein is CASSGLGRLQGGYTF.

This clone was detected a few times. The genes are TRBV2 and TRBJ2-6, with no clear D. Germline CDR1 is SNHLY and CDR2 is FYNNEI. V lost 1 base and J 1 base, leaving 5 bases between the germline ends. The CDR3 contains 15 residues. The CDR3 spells CASSEEASGANVLTF. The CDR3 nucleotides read TGTGCCAGCAGTGAAGAAGCTTCTGGGGCCAACGTCCTGACTTTC. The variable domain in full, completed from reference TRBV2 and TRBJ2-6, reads EPEVTQTPSHQVTQMGQEVILRCVPISNHLYFYWYRQILGQKVEFLVSFYNNEISEKSEIFDDQFSVERPDGSNFTLKIRSTKLEDSAMYFCASSEEASGANVLTFGAGSRLTVL.

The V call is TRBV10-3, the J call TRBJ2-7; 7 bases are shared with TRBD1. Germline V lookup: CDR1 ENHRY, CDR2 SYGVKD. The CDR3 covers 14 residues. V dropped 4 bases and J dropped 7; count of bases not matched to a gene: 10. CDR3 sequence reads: CAISVTQGVGEQYF. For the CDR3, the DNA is TGTGCCATCAGTGTGACCCAGGGGGTCGGGGAGCAGTACTTC.

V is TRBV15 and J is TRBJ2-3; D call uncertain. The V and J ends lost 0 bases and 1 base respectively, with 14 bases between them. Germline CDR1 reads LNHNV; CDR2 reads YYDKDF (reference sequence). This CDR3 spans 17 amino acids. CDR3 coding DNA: TGTGCCACCAGCAGAGATCGGATAGGAGAGGGCACAGATACGCAGTATTTT. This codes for CATSRDRIGEGTDTQYF.